This TCR beta chain originates from a study of T cells in Graves' hyperthyroidism and ophthalmopathy. Study-wide findings and caveats: Ophthalmopathy got predicted by the model a median about 6.7 months before its onset. Blood shared most expanded thyroid clonotypes above 0.001.

Amplified TCR beta CDR3 regions derived from RNA transcripts. The HTBI primer set was used in a first-round RT-PCR of the TCR CDR3. A single record per CDR3 protein comes from TCRdb applying MiXCR to the multiplex PCR reads. The sample shows roughly 500,000 distinct CDR3 sequences, approximately 23% of them seen only once. Trimming shortened V by 0 bases and J by 1 base, and 7 bases separated the two germline ends. Per germline, CDR1 SGHRS and CDR2 YFSETQ. The length of the CDR3 is 14 residues. Remarks on this clonotype: The antigen is not known.

Ophthalmopathy patients had Clinical Activity Score at least 3, NOSPECS grade at least 4, duration under 3 months. The TCR was taken from a woman in her seventies with Graves' ophthalmopathy. The sequenced material came from blood. The gene calls are TRBV5-1 and TRBJ1-1; unclear D gene. The CDR3 DNA reads TGCGCCAGCAGCTTGGACAGCCAGAACACTGAAGCTTTCTTT. Translated: CASSLDSQNTEAFF.